The 22 T cell receptor beta chains in this list originate from one sample, sequenced in a study of blood T cell repertoires in COVID-19. Profiled with immunoSEQ multiplex PCR; TCRdb holds only in-frame clones, not every one. Of under 40,000 clones in the sample, 85% to 95% were seen once. The sequenced sample was peripheral blood. The receptors originated from a human donor in a cohort sampled during active COVID-19.

The rearrangement uses TRBV25-1 and TRBJ2-2; D uncertain. V was pared by 4 bases and J by 3 bases, with 9 bases between. The CDR3 totals 14 residues. Germline V gives CDR1 MGHDK, CDR2 SYGVNS. The CDR3 protein is CASSVTAYTGELFF. CDR3 nucleotides: TGTGCCAGCAGTGTAACAGCTTACACCGGGGAGCTGTTTTTT.

This clone was recorded only once. J is TRBJ1-4 and V is TRBV25-1; 7 positions agree with TRBD1. Germline assignment: CDR1 MGHDK and CDR2 SYGVNS. V was pared by 3 bases and J by 10 bases, with 14 bases of the junction left unmatched. CDR3 length equals 16 residues. The CDR3 DNA is TGTGCCAGCAGTGATACTAGACAGGGTTTATTATTAAAACTGTTTTTT. Translation gives CASSDTRQGLLLKLFF.

V gene TRBV10-3 combines with J gene TRBJ2-3, with 14 bases lining up with TRBD2. Germline-derived CDR1 and CDR2 are ENHRY and SYGVKD. The ends lost 7 bases at V and 3 bases at J; junction bases unmatched: 3. The CDR3 is 15 amino acids. Here the CDR3 DNA reads TGTGCCATCACAGGGACTAGCGGGAGAACAGATACGCAGTATTTT. It codes for CAITGTSGRTDTQYF.

J is TRBJ2-1 and V is TRBV27, with D possibly matching TRBD1 (6 bases). Per the germline V gene, CDR1 is MNHEY and CDR2 is SMNVEV (reference sequence). V was clipped by 4 bases and J by 10 bases, with 8 bases between them. The length of the CDR3 is 11 residues. The CDR3 sequence is CASSWGPEQFF. The CDR3 DNA reads as TGTGCCAGCAGTTGGGGGCCCGAGCAGTTCTTC.

This CDR3 is CASSPSFEGAYGYTF. The CDR3 DNA sequence: TGTGCCAGCTCACCCTCATTTGAAGGGGCCTATGGCTACACCTTC. The chain recombines TRBV18 with TRBJ1-2; a weak D match, TRBD1 (5 bases). This CDR3 is built from 15 residues. CDR1 and CDR2 (germline): KGHSH, LQKENI. V dropped 3 bases and J dropped 4 bases, with 15 bases sitting between them.

V usage is TRBV7-2 and J usage is TRBJ2-1; the D is unclear. The CDR3 has 13 amino acids. V was clipped by 3 bases and J by 6 bases, with 9 bases between them. Germline CDR1 reads SGHTA; CDR2 reads FQGNSA. The DNA of the CDR3 is TGTGCCAGCAGCTTTACAGAGTTCAATGAGCAGTTCTTC. Translating gives CASSFTEFNEQFF. The full variable domain, its missing parts supplied by reference TRBV7-2 and TRBJ2-1, is GAGVSQSPSNKVTEKGKDVELRCDPISGHTALYWYRQSLGQGLEFLIYFQGNSAPDKSGLPSDRFSAERTGGSVSTLTIQRTQQEDSAVYLCASSFTEFNEQFFGPGTRLTVL.

The chain has TRBV10-3 and TRBJ1-5; TRBD1 is a possible D gene (5 bases). Per germline, CDR1 ENHRY and CDR2 SYGVKD. V was cut by 0 bases and J by 4 bases, with 16 bases left in between. CDR3 length: 17 amino acids. CDR3 in DNA: TGTGCCATCAGTGAGTCAGGGGTCGACAGCCAAAATCAGCCCCAGCATTTT. This encodes CAISESGVDSQNQPQHF.

The rearrangement uses TRBV28 and TRBJ2-6; 7 bases match TRBD1. The CDR3 has 18 amino acids. The germline CDR1 and CDR2 sequences are MDHEN and SYDVKM. The V segment lost 8 bases and the J segment 0 bases; nucleotides outside the gene matches: 13. This CDR3 reads CASLRPGTDFSGANVLTF. DNA for the CDR3: TGTGCCAGCCTCCGTCCCGGGACAGACTTCTCTGGGGCCAACGTCCTGACTTTC.

This chain joins TRBV12-3 or TRBV12-4 and TRBJ1-2; 8 nucleotides agree with TRBD1. V gave up 6 bases and J gave up 2 bases; unmatched junction bases: 2. This CDR3 has 13 amino acids. This CDR3 reads CASSRDRNYGYTF. The CDR3 DNA follows: TGTGCCAGCAGCCGGGACAGGAACTATGGCTACACCTTC.

This sequence joins TRBV7-9 and TRBJ2-7, with D perhaps matching TRBD1 (5 bases). The CDR3 runs 14 residues. The germline V and J ends were trimmed by 4 bases and 0 bases, with 10 bases remaining between them. Germline CDR1 and CDR2: SEHNR and FQNEAQ (reference sequence). CDR3 bases: TGTGCCAGCAGCTCTAGACAGAGCTCCTACGAGCAGTACTTC. Translated, it gives CASSSRQSSYEQYF.

The chain links TRBV6-5 to TRBJ1-3, with D tentatively TRBD1 (5 bases). Per the germline V gene, CDR1 is MNHEY and CDR2 is SVGAGI. Trimming stripped 6 bases from V and 0 bases from J, with 9 bases between. This CDR3 spans 14 amino acids. The CDR3 coding sequence is TGTGCCAGCAGCAGGGAAATCTCTGGAAACACCATATATTTT. It specifies CASSREISGNTIYF.

This chain uses TRBV5-4 with TRBJ2-2; 7 positions agree with TRBD1. The CDR3 extends over 13 amino acids. V was pared by 1 base and J by 6 bases, with 0 bases of the junction left unmatched. Germline-derived CDR1 and CDR2 are SGHNT and YYREEE (reference sequence). The CDR3 is CASSLQGAGELFF. The CDR3 DNA follows: TGTGCCAGCAGCTTGCAGGGGGCCGGGGAGCTGTTTTTT.

The V call is TRBV2, the J call TRBJ1-1; a weak D match, TRBD1 (5 bases). Trimming cost V 3 bases and J 4 bases, with 12 bases left between them. CDR3 length: 14 residues. Germline CDR1 and CDR2: SNHLY and FYNNEI. This CDR3 reads CASSEGTRGTEAFF. The CDR3 coding sequence is TGTGCCAGCAGTGAGGGGACTCGGGGCACTGAAGCTTTCTTT. The variable domain in full, with the rest retrieved from reference TRBV2 and TRBJ1-1, is EPEVTQTPSHQVTQMGQEVILRCVPISNHLYFYWYRQILGQKVEFLVSFYNNEISEKSEIFDDQFSVERPDGSNFTLKIRSTKLEDSAMYFCASSEGTRGTEAFFGQGTRLTVV.

The CDR3 loop is CALKEGMNTEAFF. For the CDR3, the DNA is TGTGCCTTAAAGGAGGGCATGAACACTGAAGCTTTCTTT. This chain uses TRBV30 with TRBJ1-1; no clear D. Trimming cost V 7 bases and J 0 bases, with 12 bases left between them. The CDR3 runs to 13 residues. CDR1 GTSNPN and CDR2 SVGIG come from the germline V gene (reference sequence). Looking up the rest from reference TRBV30 and TRBJ1-1 gives the full variable domain: SQTIHQWPATLVQPVGSPLSLECTVEGTSNPNLYWYRQAAGRGLQLLFYSVGIGQISSEVPQNLSASRPQDRQFILSSKKLLLSDSGFYLCALKEGMNTEAFFGQGTRLTVV.

The rearrangement links TRBV7-8 to TRBJ2-3, with TRBD2 matching over 9 bases. J gave up 4 bases and V 7 bases, and 9 bases lay outside the gene matches. The CDR3 has 15 residues. The germline gives CDR1 SGHVS, CDR2 FQNEAQ. The CDR3 here is CASIRSGSDSDTQYF. In DNA, the CDR3 is TGTGCCAGCATCCGTAGCGGGAGTGACTCAGATACGCAGTATTTT.

The CDR3 sequence is CASSESGGPSEQYF. The CDR3 bases are TGTGCCAGCAGTGAATCAGGGGGGCCCTCCGAGCAGTACTTC. V is TRBV2 and J is TRBJ2-7; the D gene is possibly TRBD1 (7 bases). Germline CDR1 is SNHLY and CDR2 is FYNNEI. This CDR3 region has 14 residues. V shed 2 bases and J shed 6 bases, with 14 bases lying between them.

The rearrangement links TRBV6-5 to TRBJ1-6, with D hard to call. The length of the CDR3 is 16 residues. Germline CDR1 and CDR2: MNHEY and SVGAGI. Between the trimmed V and J ends, which lost 0 bases and 7 bases, there was a span of 13 bases. CDR3 sequence: CASSYSMTWENSPLHF. The CDR3 DNA reads as TGTGCCAGCAGTTACTCGATGACCTGGGAGAATTCACCCCTCCACTTT.

This clone is a singleton in its sample. The chain uses TRBV20-1 and TRBJ2-3, with D possibly matching TRBD1 (5 bases). Trimming removed 3 bases at V and 3 bases at J, with 13 bases between. The CDR3 runs to 14 residues. The V gene's germline CDR1 is DFQATT and CDR2 SNEGSKA (reference sequence). This chain's CDR3 is CSASFQGGTDTQYF. CDR3 nucleotides: TGCAGTGCTAGTTTCCAGGGTGGGACAGATACGCAGTATTTT.

The V and J genes are TRBV29-1 and TRBJ2-2; 8 positions match TRBD2. The CDR3 extends over 12 amino acids. J gave up 8 bases and V 5 bases, and 4 bases lay outside the gene matches. Germline values: CDR1 SQVTM, CDR2 ANQGSEA. In DNA form, the CDR3 reads TGCAGCGTTAGCGGGGGTGCTGGGGAGCTGTTTTTT. Its protein product is CSVSGGAGELFF.

The J gene is TRBJ2-7, the V gene TRBV5-5; no clear D gene. The CDR3 totals 14 residues. Germline values: CDR1 SGHKS, CDR2 YYEKEE (reference sequence). Trimming pared 0 bases from V and 0 bases from J, leaving 7 bases between. CDR3 coding DNA: TGTGCCAGCAGCTTGGACTCTTTCTCCTACGAGCAGTACTTC. Its protein product is CASSLDSFSYEQYF.

This clone showed up just once. The chain carries TRBV27 and TRBJ2-3; 14 positions match TRBD2. The CDR3 is 18 residues long. The junction had 8 bases not matched to a gene; V was cut back by 6 bases and J by 0 bases. Germline CDR1 reads MNHEY; CDR2 reads SMNVEV (reference sequence). CDR3 sequence (DNA): TGTGCCAGCAGATCCGGACTAGCGGGGGGCCCTAGCACAGATACGCAGTATTTT. Protein product: CASRSGLAGGPSTDTQYF.

This clone was detected once. This chain connects TRBV15 to TRBJ1-4, with a weak D call TRBD1 (5 bases). CDR3 length: 15 residues. V gave up 5 bases and J gave up 4 bases, with 14 bases separating them. The germline CDR1 and CDR2 sequences are LNHNV and YYDKDF (reference sequence). CDR3 nucleotides: TGTGCCACCAGCTCACGACAGAGCAATAATGAAAAACTGTTTTTT. Translation: CATSSRQSNNEKLFF.